Sequencing of this TCR beta chain was carried out in a study of shared clonotypes between healthy human individuals. Study-level background: Per donor, CD8 memory used one plate, CD8 naive used two, CD4 memory used three and CD4 naive used three.

Method: immunoSEQ multiplex PCR; TCRdb's copy keeps in-frame clones and lacks some. The table lists over a million clones, approximately 97% of them singletons. Worth noting for this clone: Its specificity is unknown.

This CDR3 comprises 11 residues. V was cut by 8 bases and J by 4 bases, with 8 bases left in between. Germline V lookup: CDR1 LNHNV, CDR2 YYDKDF (reference sequence). Study results and caveats: The small donor group covered limited genetic and exposure diversity. In contrast to clonotypes shared by all four donors, non-shared clonotypes had lower generation probabilities.

Sequenced material: naive CD4+ T cells sorted from blood. The subset was: CD45RA+ positively selected. This receptor was obtained from a young man in good health. The rearrangement uses TRBV15 and TRBJ2-5; D gene ambiguous. CDR3 sequence (DNA): TGTGCCACCCGCAATGGAGAGACCCAGTACTTC. Translated, it gives CATRNGETQYF.